The 18 T cell receptor beta chains below all came from one sample that was sequenced in a study of blood T cell repertoires in COVID-19. Produced via immunoSEQ multiplex PCR; TCRdb's table is partial and in-frame only. Among fewer than 200,000 clones listed, around nine tenths were seen once. Specimen: peripheral blood. The receptors were gathered from a woman between 70 and 85 years old with COVID-19, enrolled during active disease.

This clone was recorded once. V and J are TRBV25-1 and TRBJ2-7, with D perhaps matching TRBD2 (5 bases). The germline V gene encodes CDR1 MGHDK and CDR2 SYGVNS. The CDR3 runs 14 residues. V lost 3 bases, J lost 3 bases, and 12 bases lay in between. CDR3 in DNA: TGTGCCAGCAGTGACGAGGGCTATAACTACGAGCAGTACTTC. Its translation is CASSDEGYNYEQYF.

The chain links TRBV5-1 to TRBJ2-5, with 12 bases aligning to TRBD2. V was clipped by 4 bases and J by 0 bases; unmatched bases: 4. This CDR3 is built from 16 residues. The germline gives CDR1 SGHRS, CDR2 YFSETQ. The CDR3 sequence is CASSLTSGRNQETQYF. The CDR3 coding sequence is TGCGCCAGCAGCCTTACTAGCGGGAGGAACCAAGAGACCCAGTACTTC. Full variable domain (rest looked up from reference TRBV5-1 and TRBJ2-5): KAGVTQTPRYLIKTRGQQVTLSCSPISGHRSVSWYQQTPGQGLQFLFEYFSETQRNKGNFPGRFSGRQFSNSRSEMNVSTLELGDSALYLCASSLTSGRNQETQYFGPGTRLLVL.

This clone has a handful of counts. This chain joins TRBV6-5 and TRBJ2-7, with 8 bases lining up with TRBD1. CDR1 and CDR2 (germline): MNHEY, SVGAGI. This CDR3 has 13 amino acids. J gave up 6 bases and V 7 bases, and 8 bases lay outside the gene matches. In DNA form, the CDR3 reads TGTGCCAGCACCCTGACAGGGGCGGGCGAGCAGTACTTC. This sequence encodes CASTLTGAGEQYF.

This rearrangement joins TRBV6-5 to TRBJ1-1; 7 bases match TRBD1. The CDR3 contains 14 residues. Trimming cost V 5 bases and J 0 bases; bases outside gene matches: 3. Germline V gene sequence: CDR1 MNHEY, CDR2 SVGAGI. The CDR3 here is CASSRDRLNTEAFF. The DNA for the CDR3 is TGTGCCAGCAGTCGGGACAGACTGAACACTGAAGCTTTCTTT.

The chain has TRBV24-1 and TRBJ1-1; D gene ambiguous. In germline, CDR1 is KGHDR, CDR2 SFDVKD. Trimming took off 2 bases at V and 12 bases at J, with 15 bases between the two ends. The CDR3 runs 13 residues. The CDR3 region is CATSDSWTHGTFF. The CDR3 DNA is TGTGCCACCAGTGATTCTTGGACGCACGGGACTTTCTTT.

This clone occurred a few times. The rearrangement joins TRBV27 to TRBJ2-7, with D tentatively TRBD2 (6 bases). This CDR3 contains 13 residues. V was clipped by 5 bases and J by 7 bases, with 15 bases between them. CDR1 is MNHEY and CDR2 is SMNVEV in the germline V gene (reference sequence). The CDR3 nucleotides are TGTGCCAGCAGTATAAGACTGGCGGGGGAGCAGTACTTC. Translating it yields CASSIRLAGEQYF.

The V call is TRBV6-5, the J call TRBJ1-5; 7 positions agree with TRBD1. V dropped 6 bases and J dropped 7; count of bases not matched to a gene: 6. This CDR3 contains 13 residues. Looked up from germline, CDR1 is MNHEY and CDR2 is SVGAGI. CDR3 coding DNA: TGTGCCAGCAGAGGACAGGAAACGCAGCCCCAGCATTTT. Translated, it gives CASRGQETQPQHF.

This chain connects TRBV30 to TRBJ2-3; 8 bases map to TRBD2. The CDR3 contains 15 residues. Trimming took 0 bases from V and 0 from J; bases not matched to a gene: 2. Germline V gene lookup returns CDR1 GTSNPN and CDR2 SVGIG (reference sequence). CDR3 in DNA: TGTGCCTGGAGTGTTGCTAGCGGGAGCACAGATACGCAGTATTTT. It yields the protein CAWSVASGSTDTQYF.

This chain connects TRBV7-3 to TRBJ2-1; 7 bases agree with TRBD2. Trimming cost V 5 bases and J 5 bases; bases outside gene matches: 6. The CDR3 extends over 14 amino acids. Per the germline V gene, CDR1 is SGHTA and CDR2 is FQGTGA. The CDR3 reads CASSPGSGNNEQFF. CDR3 nucleotides: TGTGCCAGCAGCCCCGGGAGCGGGAACAATGAGCAGTTCTTC.

V usage is TRBV5-4 and J usage is TRBJ1-2, with a tentative D call TRBD1 (6 bases). The CDR3 consists of 17 residues. Trimming pared 4 bases from V and 1 base from J, leaving 20 bases between. Germline CDR1 and CDR2: SGHNT and YYREEE (reference sequence). As DNA, the CDR3 is TGTGCCAGCAGCGTACAGGGACAACCTTTTGTTAACTATGGCTACACCTTC. Encoded protein: CASSVQGQPFVNYGYTF.

The V gene is TRBV11-3, the J gene TRBJ1-5, with a weak D call TRBD1 (5 bases). V was pared by 5 bases and J by 0 bases, with 23 bases between. Germline V gene sequence: CDR1 SGHNT, CDR2 YENEEA. The CDR3 spans 19 residues. The CDR3: CASSPGGKPPIYSNQPQHF. The CDR3 DNA follows: TGTGCCAGCAGCCCCGGGGGAAAGCCTCCGATTTATAGCAATCAGCCCCAGCATTTT.

This sequence joins TRBV6-5 and TRBJ2-6; D not resolved. V was shortened by 8 bases and J by 1 base, with 6 bases between the two germline ends. CDR1 is MNHEY and CDR2 is SVGAGI in the germline V gene. This CDR3 is built from 13 residues. The CDR3 is CASFLSGANVLTF. The CDR3 nucleotides read TGTGCCAGCTTTCTTTCTGGGGCCAACGTCCTGACTTTC.

V is TRBV3-1 (or the pseudogene TRBV3-2) and J is TRBJ1-2; D is uncertain. The CDR3 totals 15 residues. The germline V gene encodes CDR1 LGHDT and CDR2 YNNKEL (reference sequence). V was trimmed by 1 base and J by 5 bases, leaving 14 bases between them. CDR3 in DNA: TGTGCCAGCAGCCAAGGAAGCTCCAGGCCGTATGGCTACACCTTC. As protein: CASSQGSSRPYGYTF.

This sequence joins TRBV7-2 and TRBJ1-5, with D tentatively TRBD1 (6 bases). Germline CDR1 is SGHTA and CDR2 is FQGNSA. V lost 1 base and J 2 bases, leaving 9 bases between the germline ends. The CDR3 length is 15 residues. The CDR3 DNA reads as TGTGCCAGCAGCTTAGACAGGGTAGGCAATCAGCCCCAGCATTTT. It yields the protein CASSLDRVGNQPQHF.

V and J are TRBV5-1 and TRBJ1-2; D unclear. The CDR3 runs to 14 residues. Trimming removed 1 base from V and 2 bases from J, with 9 bases in between. Germline V CDR1 and CDR2: SGHRS, YFSETQ. CDR3 sequence reads: CASSLSGRNYGYTF. CDR3 nucleotide sequence: TGCGCCAGCAGCTTGAGTGGCAGAAACTATGGCTACACCTTC. Based on the CDR3 plus reference TRBV5-1 and TRBJ1-2, the full variable domain is KAGVTQTPRYLIKTRGQQVTLSCSPISGHRSVSWYQQTPGQGLQFLFEYFSETQRNKGNFPGRFSGRQFSNSRSEMNVSTLELGDSALYLCASSLSGRNYGYTFGSGTRLTVV.

V gene TRBV24-1 combines with J gene TRBJ2-7, with TRBD1 matching 9 bases. The germline gives CDR1 KGHDR, CDR2 SFDVKD. The CDR3 has 14 amino acids. V lost 4 bases, J lost 6 bases, and 6 bases stayed unmatched. In DNA, the CDR3 is TGTGCCACCAGTGAACCCGGGACAGGGAGCGAGCAGTACTTC. Protein product: CATSEPGTGSEQYF.

The gene calls are TRBV28 and TRBJ1-4, with D possibly TRBD1 on 5 matching bases. Trimming left V 6 bases short and J 8 bases short, with 16 bases between. Germline CDR1 MDHEN, CDR2 SYDVKM. This CDR3 has 14 residues. CDR3 nucleotide sequence: TGTGCCAGCAGCCTACAGGCTGGAGGGGAAAAACTGTTTTTT. This sequence encodes CASSLQAGGEKLFF. The full variable domain, with the rest looked up from reference TRBV28 and TRBJ1-4, is DVKVTQSSRYLVKRTGEKVFLECVQDMDHENMFWYRQDPGLGLRLIYFSYDVKMKEKGDIPEGYSVSREKKERFSLILESASTNQTSMYLCASSLQAGGEKLFFGSGTQLSVL.

The chain carries TRBV6-1 and TRBJ1-5; TRBD1 is a possible D gene (5 bases). This CDR3 region has 11 residues. The germline gives CDR1 MNHNS, CDR2 SASEGT. V was cut by 5 bases and J by 10 bases, with 9 bases left in between. CDR3 in DNA: TGTGCCAGCAGTCTTAGGGGACCCCAGCATTTT. Protein product: CASSLRGPQHF.